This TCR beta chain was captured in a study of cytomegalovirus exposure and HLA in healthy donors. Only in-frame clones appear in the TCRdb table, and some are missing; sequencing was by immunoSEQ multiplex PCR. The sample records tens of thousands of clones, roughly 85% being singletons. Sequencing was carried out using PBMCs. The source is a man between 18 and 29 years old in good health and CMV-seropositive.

In nucleotides, the CDR3 is TGTGCCAGCAGTTCCTATCAGCCCCAGCATTTT. It is translated as CASSSYQPQHF. The genes are TRBV28 and TRBJ1-5; D unclear. CDR1 and CDR2 from the germline V gene are MDHEN and SYDVKM. The length of the CDR3 is 11 residues. V was trimmed by 4 bases and J by 5 bases, leaving 3 bases between them.